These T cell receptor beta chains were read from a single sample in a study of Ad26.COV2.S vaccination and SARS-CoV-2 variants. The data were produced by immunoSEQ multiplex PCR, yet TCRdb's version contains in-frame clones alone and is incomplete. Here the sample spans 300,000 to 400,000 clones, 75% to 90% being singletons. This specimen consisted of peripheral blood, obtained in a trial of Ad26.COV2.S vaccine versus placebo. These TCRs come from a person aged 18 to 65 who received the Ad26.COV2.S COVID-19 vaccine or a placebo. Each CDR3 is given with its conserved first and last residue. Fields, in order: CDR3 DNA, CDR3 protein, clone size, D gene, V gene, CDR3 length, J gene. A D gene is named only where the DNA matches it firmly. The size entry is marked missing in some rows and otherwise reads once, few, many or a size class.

TGTGCCAGCTCACTGATAGAAGGTGAGCAGTTCTTC CASSLIEGEQFF . . TRBV27 12 TRBJ2-1
TGCGCCAGCAGCTTAGCGGGAGTGGGAGAGACCCAGTACTTC CASSLAGVGETQYF . TRBD2 TRBV5-1 14 TRBJ2-5
TGTGCCAGTAGAACGGGACAGGGGATTTCCTACGAGCAGTACTTC CASRTGQGISYEQYF . TRBD1 TRBV19 15 TRBJ2-7
TGTGCCAGCAGCTTGACAGGGGGCTATGGCTACACCTTC CASSLTGGYGYTF . TRBD1 TRBV11-2 13 TRBJ1-2
TGTGCCATCAGTGAAACGGGGGGGCAAGAGACCCAGTACTTC CAISETGGQETQYF . TRBD2 TRBV10-3 14 TRBJ2-5
TGTGCCAGCAGAAGAACAGGGTCTAACTATGGCTACACCTTC CASRRTGSNYGYTF . . TRBV28 14 TRBJ1-2
TGTGCCAGCAGGTCACAGGGGCATGAGCAGTTCTTC CASRSQGHEQFF . TRBD1 TRBV9 12 TRBJ2-1
TGTGCCAGCAAGGGGACGGTGAACACTGAAGCTTTCTTT CASKGTVNTEAFF . . TRBV12-3/TRBV12-4 13 TRBJ1-1
TGTGCCAGCAGGGGAGGGACAGGGCGAGGAAACACCATATATTTT CASRGGTGRGNTIYF . TRBD1 TRBV2 15 TRBJ1-3
TGTGCCAGCAGCCCGTTGGCCCAGAACACTGAAGCTTTCTTT CASSPLAQNTEAFF . . TRBV3-1/TRBV3-2 14 TRBJ1-1
TGCGCCAGCAGCTTGGCCCTAGGACTAGCGGGAGCCTACGAGCAGTACTTC CASSLALGLAGAYEQYF few TRBD2 TRBV5-1 17 TRBJ2-7
TGTGCCAGCAGTTTAGACAGGGGGCTGGCAGAGACCCAGTACTTC CASSLDRGLAETQYF . TRBD1 TRBV6-5 15 TRBJ2-5
TGTGCCAGCAGCTTATGGGAAGAGCAGTACTTC CASSLWEEQYF . . TRBV7-2 11 TRBJ2-7
TGTGCCAGCAATCCCAGCCAGGGCATCGCAGATACGCAGTATTTT CASNPSQGIADTQYF . . TRBV6-5 15 TRBJ2-3
TGTGCCAGCAGCGTAAACCCCAGGGGAGTTAAAGAGACCCAGTACTTC CASSVNPRGVKETQYF . . TRBV9 16 TRBJ2-5
TGTGCCAGCAGTCCAAGGACAGGGACGGTCGAAAAACTGTTTTTT CASSPRTGTVEKLFF . TRBD1 TRBV28 15 TRBJ1-4
TGTGCCAGCAGCTTAGATCACACCATATATTTT CASSLDHTIYF . . TRBV7-2 11 TRBJ1-3
TGCGCCAGCACCCTCGGCAGGGAGCAGTACTTC CASTLGREQYF once . TRBV5-1 11 TRBJ2-7
TGTGCCAGCAGTTTCGGCCCCCTGTATAGCGGGGGAGACGAGCAGTACTTC CASSFGPLYSGGDEQYF . TRBD2 TRBV6-2/TRBV6-3 17 TRBJ2-7
TGTGCCAGCAGTCCCAGGGAGGACACTGAAGCTTTCTTT CASSPREDTEAFF . . TRBV27 13 TRBJ1-1
TGTGCCAGCAGTTACTCCGGGACAGGATCGTATGACGCTTTCTTT CASSYSGTGSYDAFF few TRBD1 TRBV6-2/TRBV6-3 15 TRBJ1-1
TGCGCCAGCAGCCAAGATGGAAAAGGGGCCAATCAGCCCCAGCATTTT CASSQDGKGANQPQHF . . TRBV4-3 16 TRBJ1-5
TGTGCCAGTTCGGGAGGCGGCAATCAGCCCCAGCATTTT CASSGGGNQPQHF . . TRBV28 13 TRBJ1-5
TGTGCCAGCAGGACAGGGGGGACCTCGGATGAAAAACTGTTTTTT CASRTGGTSDEKLFF . TRBD1 TRBV5-4 15 TRBJ1-4
TGTGCCAGCAGCCTGGAACAGGGCCCTAATGAAAAACTGTTTTTT CASSLEQGPNEKLFF . . TRBV5-4 15 TRBJ1-4
TGTGCCAGCAGCTTACCCGGGCAGGAGCGTATGGCCCAGTACTTC CASSLPGQERMAQYF . . TRBV5-8 15 TRBJ2-5
TGTGCCAGTAGCTACCTGGGAACAGTTTACAATGAGCAGTTCTTC CASSYLGTVYNEQFF . . TRBV19 15 TRBJ2-1
TGTGCCAGCAGCGTAGGCACGGCATCAACTGGAAACACCATATATTTT CASSVGTASTGNTIYF few . TRBV9 16 TRBJ1-3
TGTGCCAGCAGCGTAGGACGCCTGAACACTGAAGCTTTCTTT CASSVGRLNTEAFF . . TRBV9 14 TRBJ1-1
TGTGCCAGTAGTAGGGCTTTCAGGGTTTCCACCGGGGAGCTGTTTTTT CASSRAFRVSTGELFF . . TRBV19 16 TRBJ2-2
TGTGCCAGCAGCTTAGATTCCATCCAAGAGACCCAGTACTTC CASSLDSIQETQYF . . TRBV7-6 14 TRBJ2-5
TGTGCCAGCAGTAAGGGGTTCAATAGCAATCAGCCCCAGCATTTT CASSKGFNSNQPQHF . . TRBV11-2 15 TRBJ1-5
TGTGCCAGCAGCTCCTATTCCGGACAGGGGGACAACAATGAGCAGTTCTTC CASSSYSGQGDNNEQFF . TRBD1 TRBV7-9 17 TRBJ2-1
TGTGCCAGCAGTTTACCAGGGACAAATCAGCCCCAGCATTTT CASSLPGTNQPQHF . . TRBV28 14 TRBJ1-5
TGTGCCAGCGGACAGGGGGCGAAGACTGCCGCTTTCTTT CASGQGAKTAAFF once TRBD1 TRBV12-3/TRBV12-4 13 TRBJ1-1
TGTGCCAGCAGTTACCCTCCAAATCAGCCCCAGCATTTT CASSYPPNQPQHF . . TRBV6-2/TRBV6-3 13 TRBJ1-5
TGTGCCAGTACAGGAAGAGGGCCGGGACAGGGAGACCTAATCTCTGGAAACACCATATATTTT CASTGRGPGQGDLISGNTIYF . TRBD1 TRBV19 21 TRBJ1-3
TGCGCCAGCAGTGAGTCGGCGGACCCCTACGAGCAGTACTTC CASSESADPYEQYF . . TRBV10-1 14 TRBJ2-7
TGTGCCAGTAGTATAGGGCCGGGAGAGAGGGCCCAGTACTTC CASSIGPGERAQYF . . TRBV19 14 TRBJ2-5
TGTGCCAGCAGCTTGGCGGAGGGGACTGAAGCTTTCTTT CASSLAEGTEAFF . . TRBV6-2/TRBV6-3 13 TRBJ1-1
TGTGCCAGCAGCCGAGGGACAGCCATTCAAGAGACCCAGTACTTC CASSRGTAIQETQYF . TRBD1 TRBV3-1/TRBV3-2 15 TRBJ2-5
TGCGCCAGCAAAAAGACAGGGGTGGTCCTTTACGAGCAGTACTTC CASKKTGVVLYEQYF . TRBD1 TRBV23-1 15 TRBJ2-7
TGTGCCACCAGTGATTTGGCACAGGGAAATGGCTACACCTTC CATSDLAQGNGYTF . . TRBV24-1 14 TRBJ1-2
TGTGCCAGCAGTTTGGGACGGGGGCTTGAAGCTTTCTTT CASSLGRGLEAFF . . TRBV28 13 TRBJ1-1
TGTGCCAGCAGCTCATTACCGGGACAGGGGTCCTACGAGCAGTACTTC CASSSLPGQGSYEQYF . TRBD1 TRBV7-9 16 TRBJ2-7
TGCGCCAGCAGCCCCGGGACAGGGAATTCACCCCTCCACTTT CASSPGTGNSPLHF . TRBD1 TRBV10-2 14 TRBJ1-6
TGTGCCAGCAGCTTTAGGGACAGCTCTGGAAACACCATATATTTT CASSFRDSSGNTIYF . TRBD1 TRBV5-4 15 TRBJ1-3
TGTGCCAGCAGCTGGGGAATAGCGGGACTTAGCACAGATACGCAGTATTTT CASSWGIAGLSTDTQYF . TRBD2 TRBV5-4 17 TRBJ2-3